This T cell receptor delta chain originates from a study of gamma-delta chains in newborns, infants, children. This clone has only a few counts. It differs at one base from a far larger clone, so likely a read error. This CDR3 is also generated by other DNA sequences in the sample. TCRdb reapplied CATT to the reads. The sample has 5,000 or so delta-chain clones; approximately 3% are singletons. Sequencing was performed on blood. The clonotype comes from a child who was a newborn, infant or young child, either healthy, febrile or measles-vaccinated (not recorded which).

The CDR3 coding sequence is TGTGCTCTTGGGGAACTGCGGGGATACGCGACAGCACAACTCTTCTTT. It translates to CALGELRGYATAQLFF. The rearrangement links TRDV1 to TRDJ2; 9 bases match TRDD3. The germline gives CDR1 TSWWSYY, CDR2 QGS. J was trimmed by 4 bases and V by 0 bases; bases with no gene match: 3. The CDR3 totals 16 residues.